The rows below give T cell receptor beta chains drawn from one sample of a study of blood T cell repertoires in COVID-19. Clones were read by immunoSEQ multiplex PCR, and TCRdb kept only the in-frame ones, dropping some. The table includes some 120,000 clones, about three quarters detected once. Material for sequencing was peripheral blood. The receptors derive from a woman aged 70-85 years with acute or convalescent COVID-19. Each CDR3 is given with its conserved first and last residue. Each record gives: CDR3 protein, CDR3 DNA, J gene, V gene, D gene, clone size. The D gene is left open where the match is weak. Some rows have no size entry. The others give once, few or many, or a class for an expanded clone.

CDR3aa: CASRPLARKLYEQYF
CDR3nt: TGTGCCAGCAGACCACTGGCGAGGAAACTCTACGAGCAGTACTTC
j_gene: TRBJ2-7
v_gene: TRBV6-5
d_gene: -
abundance: -

CDR3aa: CASSLAGAGANVLTF
CDR3nt: TGTGCCAGCAGCTTGGCAGGCGCTGGGGCCAACGTCCTGACTTTC
j_gene: TRBJ2-6
v_gene: TRBV5-6
d_gene: -
abundance: once

CDR3aa: CATSAGGAGEAFF
CDR3nt: TGTGCCACCTCCGCGGGGGGGGCGGGGGAAGCTTTCTTT
j_gene: TRBJ1-1
v_gene: TRBV6-5
d_gene: -
abundance: -

CDR3aa: CASSQEWSNQPQHF
CDR3nt: TGCGCCAGCAGCCAAGAGTGGAGTAATCAGCCCCAGCATTTT
j_gene: TRBJ1-5
v_gene: TRBV4-3
d_gene: -
abundance: few

CDR3aa: CASSLKYEQYF
CDR3nt: TGTGCCAGCAGCCTTAAATACGAGCAGTACTTC
j_gene: TRBJ2-7
v_gene: TRBV6-2/TRBV6-3
d_gene: -
abundance: -

CDR3aa: CASSQEFSGTGYNEQFF
CDR3nt: TGCGCCAGCAGCCAAGAATTCTCCGGGACAGGGTACAATGAGCAGTTCTTC
j_gene: TRBJ2-1
v_gene: TRBV4-1
d_gene: TRBD1
abundance: -

CDR3aa: CASSVGSGRASYEQYF
CDR3nt: TGTGCCAGCAGCGTAGGAAGCGGGAGGGCCTCCTACGAGCAGTACTTC
j_gene: TRBJ2-7
v_gene: TRBV9
d_gene: TRBD2
abundance: -

CDR3aa: CASSPRDKPNYGYTF
CDR3nt: TGTGCCAGCTCACCAAGGGACAAACCCAACTATGGCTACACCTTC
j_gene: TRBJ1-2
v_gene: TRBV18
d_gene: -
abundance: -

CDR3aa: CASSPPTGETNVGYTF
CDR3nt: TGTGCCAGCAGCCCTCCCACTGGGGAGACGAATGTGGGCTACACCTTC
j_gene: TRBJ1-2
v_gene: TRBV9
d_gene: -
abundance: few

CDR3aa: CSASPLRGYGYTF
CDR3nt: TGCAGTGCTAGTCCTCTGCGAGGGTACGGCTACACCTTC
j_gene: TRBJ1-2
v_gene: TRBV20-1
d_gene: -
abundance: -

CDR3aa: CASSPSLSGGASGANVLTF
CDR3nt: TGTGCCAGCAGCCCCTCCCTGTCAGGGGGCGCCTCTGGGGCCAACGTCCTGACTTTC
j_gene: TRBJ2-6
v_gene: TRBV5-4
d_gene: TRBD1
abundance: -

CDR3aa: CSVELDRGPGTQYF
CDR3nt: TGCAGCGTTGAACTGGACAGGGGGCCTGGGACCCAGTACTTC
j_gene: TRBJ2-5
v_gene: TRBV29-1
d_gene: TRBD1
abundance: -

CDR3aa: CASSPGLVGDQPQHF
CDR3nt: TGTGCCAGCTCACCAGGGTTGGTCGGGGATCAGCCCCAGCATTTT
j_gene: TRBJ1-5
v_gene: TRBV18
d_gene: -
abundance: -

CDR3aa: CASSIDLGSEAFF
CDR3nt: TGTGCCAGTAGTATAGATCTAGGCTCCGAAGCTTTCTTT
j_gene: TRBJ1-1
v_gene: TRBV19
d_gene: -
abundance: few

CDR3aa: CATEYRGDSGANVLTF
CDR3nt: TGTGCCACCGAATACAGGGGGGACTCTGGGGCCAACGTCCTGACTTTC
j_gene: TRBJ2-6
v_gene: TRBV18
d_gene: TRBD1
abundance: -

CDR3aa: CASSEWTGDEKLFF
CDR3nt: TGTGCCAGCAGTGAGTGGACAGGGGATGAAAAACTGTTTTTT
j_gene: TRBJ1-4
v_gene: TRBV2
d_gene: TRBD1
abundance: many

CDR3aa: CASSTRQGWRGEQFF
CDR3nt: TGTGCCAGCAGCACTCGACAGGGTTGGAGGGGTGAGCAGTTCTTC
j_gene: TRBJ2-1
v_gene: TRBV7-3
d_gene: -
abundance: -

CDR3aa: CASSKAQEKANTYEQYF
CDR3nt: TGTGCCAGCAGCAAAGCGCAAGAGAAAGCCAATACCTACGAGCAGTACTTC
j_gene: TRBJ2-7
v_gene: TRBV21-1
d_gene: -
abundance: -

CDR3aa: CASSLGPKQYF
CDR3nt: TGTGCCAGCAGTTTAGGTCCCAAGCAGTACTTC
j_gene: TRBJ2-7
v_gene: TRBV12-3/TRBV12-4
d_gene: -
abundance: few

CDR3aa: CATSETGPNEKLFF
CDR3nt: TGTGCCACCAGTGAAACAGGGCCGAATGAAAAACTGTTTTTT
j_gene: TRBJ1-4
v_gene: TRBV24-1
d_gene: -
abundance: few

CDR3aa: CASSWGLAGSSTDTQYF
CDR3nt: TGTGCCAGCAGCTGGGGACTAGCGGGGTCTAGCACAGATACGCAGTATTTT
j_gene: TRBJ2-3
v_gene: TRBV7-6
d_gene: TRBD2
abundance: -

CDR3aa: CATSRGGQGGVGELFF
CDR3nt: TGTGCCACCAGCAGAGGGGGACAGGGCGGGGTCGGGGAGCTGTTTTTT
j_gene: TRBJ2-2
v_gene: TRBV15
d_gene: TRBD1
abundance: -

CDR3aa: CASRGSGRASWEQYF
CDR3nt: TGTGCCAGCAGGGGAAGCGGGAGGGCCTCCTGGGAGCAGTACTTC
j_gene: TRBJ2-7
v_gene: TRBV25-1
d_gene: TRBD2
abundance: -

CDR3aa: CASSPYLAGVGNEQFF
CDR3nt: TGTGCCAGCAGCCCCTATCTAGCGGGAGTTGGCAATGAGCAGTTCTTC
j_gene: TRBJ2-1
v_gene: TRBV7-2
d_gene: TRBD2
abundance: -

CDR3aa: CASSLARVQYNEQFF
CDR3nt: TGTGCCAGCAGCTTGGCCCGGGTCCAGTACAATGAGCAGTTCTTC
j_gene: TRBJ2-1
v_gene: TRBV5-4
d_gene: -
abundance: -

CDR3aa: CAWSASAGANVLTF
CDR3nt: TGTGCCTGGAGTGCCAGCGCCGGGGCCAACGTCCTGACTTTC
j_gene: TRBJ2-6
v_gene: TRBV30
d_gene: -
abundance: few

CDR3aa: CASSGGGQGNYGYTF
CDR3nt: TGTGCCAGCAGCGGAGGGGGACAGGGGAACTATGGCTACACCTTC
j_gene: TRBJ1-2
v_gene: TRBV28
d_gene: TRBD1
abundance: -

CDR3aa: CASSDSGGYQETQYF
CDR3nt: TGTGCCAGCAGCGATAGCGGGGGATACCAAGAGACCCAGTACTTC
j_gene: TRBJ2-5
v_gene: TRBV9
d_gene: TRBD2
abundance: -

CDR3aa: CASRKGQGSYEQYF
CDR3nt: TGTGCCAGCAGAAAGGGACAGGGTAGCTACGAGCAGTACTTC
j_gene: TRBJ2-7
v_gene: TRBV6-5
d_gene: TRBD1
abundance: -

CDR3aa: CASSTEGLPQETQYF
CDR3nt: TGTGCCAGCAGCACCGAGGGACTACCCCAAGAGACCCAGTACTTC
j_gene: TRBJ2-5
v_gene: TRBV7-9
d_gene: TRBD2
abundance: -

CDR3aa: CASSPWGQLNEKLFF
CDR3nt: TGTGCCAGCAGCCCTTGGGGACAGCTTAATGAAAAACTGTTTTTT
j_gene: TRBJ1-4
v_gene: TRBV5-6
d_gene: TRBD1
abundance: few

CDR3aa: CASSTTHRDEQYF
CDR3nt: TGCGCCAGCAGCACAACTCACAGGGACGAGCAGTACTTC
j_gene: TRBJ2-7
v_gene: TRBV5-1
d_gene: -
abundance: -

CDR3aa: CASSDTKGQGFYEQYF
CDR3nt: TGTGCCAGCAGTGACACAAAGGGACAGGGGTTCTACGAGCAGTACTTC
j_gene: TRBJ2-7
v_gene: TRBV25-1
d_gene: TRBD1
abundance: -

CDR3aa: CASSIQGAANEKLFF
CDR3nt: TGTGCCAGTAGTATTCAGGGTGCGGCTAATGAAAAACTGTTTTTT
j_gene: TRBJ1-4
v_gene: TRBV19
d_gene: -
abundance: -

CDR3aa: CASSRGTSGSSKPHYNEQFF
CDR3nt: TGTGCCAGCAGCCGCGGGACTAGCGGGAGCTCGAAGCCCCACTACAATGAGCAGTTCTTC
j_gene: TRBJ2-1
v_gene: TRBV6-6
d_gene: TRBD2
abundance: -

CDR3aa: CASSSGTSGFYEQYF
CDR3nt: TGTGCCAGCAGCTCTGGGACTAGCGGTTTCTACGAGCAGTACTTC
j_gene: TRBJ2-7
v_gene: TRBV7-6
d_gene: TRBD2
abundance: medium-sized

CDR3aa: CASSIGGFDQPQHF
CDR3nt: TGTGCCAGTAGTATAGGAGGGTTTGATCAGCCCCAGCATTTT
j_gene: TRBJ1-5
v_gene: TRBV19
d_gene: -
abundance: few

CDR3aa: CASSIGQGHGYTF
CDR3nt: TGTGCCAGCAGCATCGGTCAGGGGCACGGCTACACCTTC
j_gene: TRBJ1-2
v_gene: TRBV28
d_gene: -
abundance: many

CDR3aa: CASSQHDRGGDYGYTF
CDR3nt: TGCGCCAGCAGCCAACATGACAGGGGGGGGGACTATGGCTACACCTTC
j_gene: TRBJ1-2
v_gene: TRBV4-3
d_gene: TRBD1
abundance: few

CDR3aa: CASSQEGGLGQPQHF
CDR3nt: TGCGCCAGCAGCCAAGAAGGCGGGTTGGGGCAGCCCCAGCATTTT
j_gene: TRBJ1-5
v_gene: TRBV4-1
d_gene: -
abundance: few

CDR3aa: CASSQDRGDTGELFF
CDR3nt: TGTGCCAGCAGCCAGGACAGGGGCGACACCGGGGAGCTGTTTTTT
j_gene: TRBJ2-2
v_gene: TRBV7-8
d_gene: TRBD1
abundance: -

CDR3aa: CASSPPGQSSYEQYF
CDR3nt: TGTGCCAGCAGCCCACCGGGACAGAGCTCCTACGAGCAGTACTTC
j_gene: TRBJ2-7
v_gene: TRBV5-4
d_gene: TRBD1
abundance: -

CDR3aa: CASMGGNAGTDTQYF
CDR3nt: TGTGCCAGCATGGGAGGGAATGCGGGCACAGATACGCAGTATTTT
j_gene: TRBJ2-3
v_gene: TRBV28
d_gene: TRBD2
abundance: -

CDR3aa: CASSHQGINEKLFF
CDR3nt: TGTGCCAGCAGCCACCAGGGGATAAATGAAAAACTGTTTTTT
j_gene: TRBJ1-4
v_gene: TRBV7-2
d_gene: -
abundance: -

CDR3aa: CASGLGQGNTGELFF
CDR3nt: TGTGCTAGTGGTTTGGGACAGGGGAACACCGGGGAGCTGTTTTTT
j_gene: TRBJ2-2
v_gene: TRBV12-5
d_gene: TRBD1
abundance: few

CDR3aa: CASSQVQGPLHF
CDR3nt: TGTGCCAGCAGCCAAGTGCAGGGTCCCCTCCACTTT
j_gene: TRBJ1-6
v_gene: TRBV14
d_gene: -
abundance: few

CDR3aa: CASSPGGNEQYF
CDR3nt: TGTGCCAGCAGCCCCGGGGGTAACGAGCAGTACTTC
j_gene: TRBJ2-7
v_gene: TRBV7-3
d_gene: -
abundance: many

CDR3aa: CASSPQGAVNNSPLHF
CDR3nt: TGTGCCAGCAGCCCACAGGGGGCAGTAAATAATTCACCCCTCCACTTT
j_gene: TRBJ1-6
v_gene: TRBV9
d_gene: TRBD1
abundance: once

CDR3aa: CASSPGTPGQPQHF
CDR3nt: TGCGCCAGCAGCCCCGGGACTCCCGGACAGCCCCAGCATTTT
j_gene: TRBJ1-5
v_gene: TRBV5-1
d_gene: -
abundance: -